This T cell receptor (beta chain) derives from a study of beta chain features in type 1 diabetes. General study points: Moderately but significantly shorter TCRB CDR3s were found in Type 1 diabetes patients in all four CD4+ subsets. PCR, the amplification step, might favor shorter templates, equally in patients and controls. A greater similarity of naive, central memory and Treg TCRB repertoires was seen among patients than among healthy donors.

Purities over 95% were achieved in all sorted populations. Trimming shortened V by 0 bases and J by 0 bases, and 14 bases separated the two germline ends. The CDR3 length is 17 residues. Germline CDR1 SGHRS, CDR2 YFSETQ. In regard to this clone: Its target is unknown.

Investigators reverse transcribed all isolated RNA, so they sequenced expressed TCRB transcripts. Generated by immunoSEQ multiplex PCR, the TCRdb table keeps only in-frame clones and is missing some. This sample carries about 160,000 clones, 9% of them seen once, and the ten largest clones take 0.65% to 0.9%. The V and J genes are TRBV5-1 and TRBJ2-3, with a possible D match to TRBD2 (6 bases). Material for sequencing was central memory CD4+ T cells from blood. The source of this sequence is a woman aged 25-40 years with type 1 diabetes. The CDR3 nucleotides are TGCGCCAGCAGCTTGGCCGTAGCGGACTTAAGCACAGATACGCAGTATTTT. It codes for CASSLAVADLSTDTQYF.